The 27 T cell receptor beta chains listed next were all sequenced from one sample in a study of blood T cell repertoires in COVID-19. TCRdb's copy holds only in-frame clones and misses some; the assay was immunoSEQ multiplex PCR. This table has fewer than 200,000 clones, approximately 85% appearing once. The specimen was peripheral blood. Receptor source: a woman in her sixties with acute or convalescent COVID-19.

The CDR3 DNA sequence: TGTGCCAGCCCCCCGAGCGGGGGGAGCACTGAAGCTTTCTTT. Protein: CASPPSGGSTEAFF. V gene TRBV28 combines with J gene TRBJ1-1; D might be TRBD1 (5 bases). This CDR3 region has 14 residues. V was pared by 8 bases and J by 4 bases, with 17 bases between. Germline assignment: CDR1 MDHEN and CDR2 SYDVKM.

This clone was found once. The gene calls are TRBV5-5 and TRBJ2-7; D is uncertain. The CDR3 loop spans 13 amino acids. From germline, CDR1 is SGHKS and CDR2 YYEKEE (reference sequence). V lost 3 bases to trimming and J lost 9 bases, with 16 bases between them. The CDR3 reads CASSSLTNSGQYV. CDR3 coding DNA: TGTGCCAGCAGCTCACTGACCAATTCAGGGCAGTACGTC.

V is TRBV10-3 and J is TRBJ2-2; D is unresolved. Trimming removed 6 bases at V and 2 bases at J, with 13 bases between. The CDR3 consists of 15 residues. Germline lookup yields CDR1 ENHRY and CDR2 SYGVKD. CDR3 loop: CAIRGSESNTGELFF. CDR3 nucleotides: TGTGCCATCAGGGGTTCGGAGAGCAACACCGGGGAGCTGTTTTTT.

The gene calls are TRBV4-2 and TRBJ1-5, with a weak D call TRBD1 (5 bases). The V end lost 4 bases, the J end lost 1 base, and 11 bases lay between the germline ends. This CDR3 has 15 amino acids. CDR1 and CDR2 from the germline V gene are LGHNA and YNFKEQ. The CDR3 DNA reads TGTGCCAGCAGCCCCCGCCAGGGAAGCAATCAGCCCCAGCATTTT. Amino acid sequence: CASSPRQGSNQPQHF.

The chain joins TRBV5-1 to TRBJ2-7; 9 nucleotides agree with TRBD1. CDR1 SGHRS and CDR2 YFSETQ come from the germline V gene. The ends lost 4 bases at V and 2 bases at J; junction bases unmatched: 4. This CDR3 comprises 14 residues. This CDR3 reads CASSGDRVPYEQYF. CDR3 nucleotides: TGCGCCAGCAGCGGGGACAGGGTACCCTACGAGCAGTACTTC.

This chain joins TRBV7-2 and TRBJ2-3; TRBD2 matches 10 bases. CDR1 is SGHTA, CDR2 FQGNSA, per germline. The CDR3 spans 16 residues. V was pared by 3 bases and J by 2 bases, with 5 bases of the junction left unmatched. The CDR3 here is CASSFHGLAVTDTQYF. The CDR3 region has the DNA TGTGCCAGCAGCTTCCATGGACTAGCGGTCACAGATACGCAGTATTTT.

The V gene is TRBV6-4, the J gene TRBJ2-1; no firm D call. Trimming removed 0 bases from V and 4 bases from J, with 7 bases in between. The length of the CDR3 is 14 residues. CDR1 and CDR2 from the germline V gene are MRHNA and SNTAGT. The CDR3 DNA sequence: TGTGCCAGCAGTGACTCGGCCAGATACAATGAGCAGTTCTTC. Encoded protein: CASSDSARYNEQFF.

Written as DNA, the CDR3 is TGTGCCAGCAGCCAAGCAACAGGGGTCAGTTCACCCCTCCACTTT. Protein: CASSQATGVSSPLHF. The chain combines TRBV3-1 (or the pseudogene TRBV3-2) with TRBJ1-6; TRBD1 agrees at 7 bases. This CDR3 has 15 residues. Germline lookup yields CDR1 LGHDT and CDR2 YNNKEL (reference sequence). After removal of 1 base from V and 9 bases from J, the junction contained 6 bases not matched to a gene.

CDR3 nucleotide sequence: TGTGCCAGCAGCACCCGGACAGGGGTTGTGAACACTGAAGCTTTCTTT. Protein sequence: CASSTRTGVVNTEAFF. The genes are TRBV13 and TRBJ1-1, with 9 bases lining up with TRBD1. The length of the CDR3 is 16 residues. V shed 5 bases and J 0 bases; nucleotides not matched to a gene: 7. Germline values: CDR1 PRHDT, CDR2 FYEKMQ (reference sequence). The whole variable domain, remainder taken from reference TRBV13 and TRBJ1-1, is AAGVIQSPRHLIKEKRETATLKCYPIPRHDTVYWYQQGPGQDPQFLISFYEKMQSDKGSIPDRFSAQQFSDYHSELNMSSLELGDSALYFCASSTRTGVVNTEAFFGQGTRLTVV.

This clone has a single count. The chain links TRBV2 to TRBJ2-7, with D possibly matching TRBD1 (7 bases). The CDR3 extends over 14 amino acids. Germline assignment: CDR1 SNHLY and CDR2 FYNNEI. Trimming removed 3 bases at V and 3 bases at J, with 12 bases between. The CDR3 region has the DNA TGTGCCAGCAGTGAGGCAGGGGGAGGCTACGAGCAGTACTTC. Amino acids: CASSEAGGGYEQYF.

This chain joins TRBV7-8 and TRBJ1-2; the D is unclear. CDR1 and CDR2 from the germline V gene are SGHVS and FQNEAQ. The CDR3 is 16 residues long. Trimming stripped 6 bases from V and 2 bases from J, with 19 bases between. CDR3 loop: CASRPEGGASNYGYTF. CDR3 nucleotide sequence: TGTGCCAGCAGACCCGAGGGTGGAGCATCAAACTATGGCTACACCTTC.

The chain's CDR3 is CASSQGQAAGTGELFF. The CDR3 DNA follows: TGTGCCAGCAGCCAAGGACAGGCCGCGGGCACCGGGGAGCTGTTTTTT. The chain links TRBV3-1 (or the pseudogene TRBV3-2) to TRBJ2-2, with D possibly TRBD1 on 6 matching bases. Deletions cut 1 base from V and 4 bases from J, with 13 bases between. Germline loops: CDR1 LGHDT, CDR2 YNNKEL (reference sequence). The length of the CDR3 is 16 residues.

The genes are TRBV20-1 and TRBJ2-1; no definite D call. CDR3 length: 11 amino acids. Germline-derived CDR1 and CDR2 are DFQATT and SNEGSKA (reference sequence). Trimming shortened V by 5 bases and J by 10 bases, and 12 bases separated the two germline ends. The chain's CDR3 is CSAHHRWEQFF. In DNA form, the CDR3 reads TGCAGTGCTCATCATCGGTGGGAGCAGTTCTTC.

CDR3 loop: CASSLAGSNQPQHF. The CDR3 DNA reads TGTGCCAGCAGCTTAGCTGGCAGCAATCAGCCCCAGCATTTT. The rearrangement links TRBV7-9 to TRBJ1-5; D is undetermined. The CDR3 is 14 residues long. CDR1 is SEHNR and CDR2 is FQNEAQ in the germline V gene (reference sequence). The V gene lost 0 bases and the J gene lost 1 base, with 4 bases spanning the gap.

This rearrangement joins TRBV10-3 to TRBJ2-1; D is perhaps TRBD2 (6 bases). Germline V lookup: CDR1 ENHRY, CDR2 SYGVKD. V lost 0 bases and J 1 base, leaving 10 bases between the germline ends. CDR3 length: 16 residues. The CDR3 region is CAISESGGFSYNEQFF. The DNA for the CDR3 is TGTGCCATCAGTGAGTCGGGGGGATTTTCCTACAATGAGCAGTTCTTC.

V usage is TRBV19 and J usage is TRBJ1-5; 9 bases are shared with TRBD1. Per the germline V gene, CDR1 is LNHDA and CDR2 is SQIVND (reference sequence). V dropped 10 bases and J dropped 5; count of bases not matched to a gene: 6. The CDR3 has 13 amino acids. The CDR3 DNA reads as TGTGCCACCTCACAGGGGGCTTATCAGCCCCAGCATTTT. This encodes CATSQGAYQPQHF.

This sequence joins TRBV5-1 and TRBJ1-4, with D possibly matching TRBD1 (6 bases). The CDR3 loop spans 17 amino acids. CDR1 SGHRS and CDR2 YFSETQ come from the germline V gene. Trimming removed 4 bases at V and 1 base at J, with 17 bases between. The CDR3 bases are TGCGCCAGCAGCCCTTTGGGGGGGCGAAGAACTAATGAAAAACTGTTTTTT. As protein: CASSPLGGRRTNEKLFF.

The chain couples TRBV24-1 to TRBJ2-1; D might be TRBD1 (6 bases). V shed 4 bases and J shed 4 bases, with 10 bases lying between them. The CDR3 sequence is 14 residues long. Germline values: CDR1 KGHDR, CDR2 SFDVKD. CDR3 loop: CATSDPTGYNEQFF. DNA for the CDR3: TGTGCCACCAGTGACCCGACAGGTTACAATGAGCAGTTCTTC.

The genes are TRBV29-1 and TRBJ1-3, with D tentatively TRBD1 (5 bases). Germline lookup yields CDR1 SQVTM and CDR2 ANQGSEA. V lost 3 bases to trimming and J lost 4 bases, with 7 bases between them. This CDR3 region has 12 residues. CDR3 amino acids: CSVDRGGNTIYF. DNA of the CDR3: TGCAGCGTTGATAGGGGAGGAAACACCATATATTTT. Filled out from reference TRBV29-1 and TRBJ1-3, the complete variable domain reads SAVISQKPSRDICQRGTSLTIQCQVDSQVTMMFWYRQQPGQSLTLIATANQGSEATYESGFVIDKFPISRPNLTFSTLTVSNMSPEDSSIYLCSVDRGGNTIYFGEGSWLTVV.

DNA of the CDR3: TGCGCCAGCAGTGGAATCGGGACTAGCGGAAGGGGGACCTACAATGAGCAGTTCTTC. Protein product: CASSGIGTSGRGTYNEQFF. The chain employs TRBV10-1 and TRBJ2-1; 11 nucleotides agree with TRBD2. CDR3 length: 19 residues. V gave up 4 bases and J gave up 2 bases; unmatched junction bases: 13. Germline assignment: CDR1 WNHNN and CDR2 SYGVQD (reference sequence).

In this sample, this clone turned up once. V and J are TRBV27 and TRBJ2-3, with TRBD1 as a possible D gene (6 bases). V was trimmed by 5 bases and J by 6 bases, leaving 12 bases between them. Germline lookup yields CDR1 MNHEY and CDR2 SMNVEV (reference sequence). CDR3 length: 13 amino acids. This CDR3 is CASSIQGLDTQYF. Here the CDR3 DNA reads TGTGCCAGCAGTATTCAGGGGCTCGATACGCAGTATTTT.

The CDR3 spells CAWTAGVSYNEQFF. The CDR3 bases are TGTGCCTGGACTGCGGGAGTTTCGTACAATGAGCAGTTCTTC. This chain links TRBV30 with TRBJ2-1; 7 bases line up with TRBD2. The CDR3 runs to 14 residues. Looked up from germline, CDR1 is GTSNPN and CDR2 is SVGIG (reference sequence). V lost 4 bases to trimming and J lost 4 bases; unmatched junction nucleotides: 7. The variable domain in full, with the rest retrieved from reference TRBV30 and TRBJ2-1, is SQTIHQWPATLVQPVGSPLSLECTVEGTSNPNLYWYRQAAGRGLQLLFYSVGIGQISSEVPQNLSASRPQDRQFILSSKKLLLSDSGFYLCAWTAGVSYNEQFFGPGTRLTVL.

This clone was observed a handful of times. V and J are TRBV5-5 and TRBJ1-3; 7 positions agree with TRBD1. Looked up from germline, CDR1 is SGHKS and CDR2 is YYEKEE (reference sequence). V dropped 4 bases and J dropped 4; count of bases not matched to a gene: 11. CDR3 size: 16 residues. The CDR3 DNA follows: TGTGCCAGCAGCCTGGGAGGGGGCCTCGGAGGAAACACCATATATTTT. Translating it yields CASSLGGGLGGNTIYF.

This clone showed up just once. The chain has TRBV2 and TRBJ1-5; possible D gene TRBD1, 5 bases. V lost 5 bases to trimming and J lost 1 base, with 12 bases between them. From germline, CDR1 is SNHLY and CDR2 FYNNEI. This CDR3 is 15 amino acids long. The CDR3 sequence is CASSTYRQSNQPQHF. As DNA, the CDR3 is TGTGCCAGCAGTACCTACAGGCAAAGCAATCAGCCCCAGCATTTT.

This clone was observed a few times. The rearrangement uses TRBV30 and TRBJ1-2; 7 bases line up with TRBD1. The V segment lost 7 bases and the J segment 6 bases; nucleotides outside the gene matches: 5. The CDR3 loop spans 11 amino acids. Germline CDR1 reads GTSNPN; CDR2 reads SVGIG (reference sequence). CDR3 region: CAFRDSHGYTF. CDR3 sequence (DNA): TGTGCCTTCCGGGACAGCCATGGCTACACCTTC.

The chain joins TRBV7-9 to TRBJ2-3, with a possible D match to TRBD2 (5 bases). V was pared by 5 bases and J by 1 base, with 13 bases between. Germline loops: CDR1 SEHNR, CDR2 FQNEAQ (reference sequence). The CDR3 is made up of 15 amino acids. CDR3 DNA: TGTGCCAGCAGCCCCTCGGCGCGGGGCACAGATACGCAGTATTTT. Translating gives CASSPSARGTDTQYF.

The gene calls are TRBV7-3 and TRBJ1-2; TRBD1 matches at 9 bases. The V and J ends lost 4 bases and 5 bases, in that order; junction bases with no gene match: 5. Germline CDR1 SGHTA, CDR2 FQGTGA. The CDR3 runs to 14 residues. The CDR3 DNA reads TGTGCCAGCAGCTCCGGACAGGGGACGTATGGCTACACCTTC. It yields the protein CASSSGQGTYGYTF. Full variable domain (missing parts from reference TRBV7-3 and TRBJ1-2): GAGVSQTPSNKVTEKGKYVELRCDPISGHTALYWYRQSLGQGPEFLIYFQGTGAADDSGLPNDRFFAVRPEGSVSTLKIQRTERGDSAVYLCASSSGQGTYGYTFGSGTRLTVV.